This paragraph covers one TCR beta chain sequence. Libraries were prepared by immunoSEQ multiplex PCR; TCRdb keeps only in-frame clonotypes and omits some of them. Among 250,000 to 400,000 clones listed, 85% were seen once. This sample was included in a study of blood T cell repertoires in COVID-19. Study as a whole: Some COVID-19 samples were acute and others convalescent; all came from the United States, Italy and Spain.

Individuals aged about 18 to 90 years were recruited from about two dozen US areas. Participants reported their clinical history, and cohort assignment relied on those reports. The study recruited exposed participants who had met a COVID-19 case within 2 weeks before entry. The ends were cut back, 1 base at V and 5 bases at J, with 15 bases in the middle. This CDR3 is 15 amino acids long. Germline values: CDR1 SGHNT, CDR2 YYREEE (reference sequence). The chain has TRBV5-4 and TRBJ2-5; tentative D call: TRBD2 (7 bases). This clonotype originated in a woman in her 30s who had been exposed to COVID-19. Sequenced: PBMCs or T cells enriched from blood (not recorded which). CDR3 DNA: TGTGCCAGCAGCTTGACGGGGGGCGCAGCGGAGACCCAGTACTTC. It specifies CASSLTGGAAETQYF.